A single sample is the source of the 8 T cell receptor beta chains below, sequenced in a study of T cells in women clearing cervical HPV infection. TCRdb's table, derived via immunoSEQ multiplex PCR, lists solely in-frame clones and lacks some. This repertoire includes almost 20,000 clones. What was sequenced was blood buffy coat. These receptors were taken from a woman aged 18 to 75 with a cervical HPV16 infection that either progressed to CIN3+ or cleared (not recorded which).

Worth noting for this clone: The sequence runs out 3 residues before the end of the CDR3; the remainder is reconstructed from the germline J gene. This chain uses TRBV30 with TRBJ2-3; TRBD2 agrees at 8 bases. CDR3 length equals 17 residues. V was clipped by 0 bases and J by 3 bases; unmatched bases: 11. Germline CDR1 reads GTSNPN; CDR2 reads SVGIG (reference sequence). The sequenced CDR3 bases are TGTGCCTGGAGTGTTTTAATTCGGGGGGGCAATACAGATACG. It codes for CAWSVLIRGGNTDT. The full CDR3 reads CAWSVLIRGGNTDTQYF.

A note on this clone: The read terminates 3 residues before the CDR3 end, so the remaining end is supplied by the germline J gene. The V and J genes are TRBV30 and TRBJ1-1; weak D call: TRBD1 (6 bases). Trimming removed 0 bases from V and 1 base from J, with 12 bases in between. Germline CDR1 and CDR2: GTSNPN and SVGIG (reference sequence). CDR3 length equals 15 residues. CDR3 DNA (partial): TGTGCCTGGAGTGTACGTAGGGGGTGGAACACTGAA. Amino acids: CAWSVRRGWNTE. The full CDR3 protein is CAWSVRRGWNTEAFF.

Regarding this clone: The read finishes 3 residues shy of the CDR3 end, and the germline J gene is used to complete it. The chain links TRBV7-9 to TRBJ1-4, with D unclear. Germline CDR1 SEHNR, CDR2 FQNEAQ (reference sequence). The V gene lost 5 bases and the J gene lost 2 bases, with 12 bases spanning the gap. The CDR3 length is 15 residues. The sequenced part of the CDR3 DNA is TGTGCCAGCAGCCAACCAGGAGGCACTAATGAAAAA. Amino acids: CASSQPGGTNEK. The complete CDR3 reads CASSQPGGTNEKLFF.

Notes on this clone: The DNA ends 3 residues before the CDR3 does, and the rest of the CDR3 is filled in from the germline J gene. The V and J genes are TRBV19 and TRBJ2-7; no reliable D call. V lost 3 bases and J 0 bases, leaving 15 bases between the germline ends. CDR1 is LNHDA, CDR2 SQIVND, per germline (reference sequence). The CDR3 sequence is 16 residues long. CDR3 protein: CASSIKGQTSSYEQYF. CDR3 DNA, as far as it was read: TGTGCCAGTAGTATTAAGGGTCAGACGAGCTCCTACGAG.

Regarding this clone: The read ends 3 residues early relative to the CDR3; the germline J gene fills the gap. V and J are TRBV2 and TRBJ2-3, with 8 positions matching TRBD1. The CDR3 has 14 amino acids. In germline, CDR1 is SNHLY, CDR2 FYNNEI. V lost 2 bases to trimming and J lost 7 bases; unmatched junction nucleotides: 5. The CDR3 region is CASSERTGINTQYF. The sequenced CDR3 bases are TGTGCCAGCAGTGAAAGGACAGGGATCAATACG.

As to this clone: The read gets to within 3 residues of the CDR3 end, and the germline J gene fills in the rest. J is TRBJ2-7 and V is TRBV20-1; the match to TRBD2 covers 7 bases. J lost 1 base, V lost 1 base, and 7 bases had no gene match. CDR1 and CDR2 from the germline V gene are DFQATT and SNEGSKA (reference sequence). This CDR3 contains 15 residues. CDR3 region: CSARGAAGLSYEQYF. The CDR3 DNA, read in part, is TGCAGTGCTAGAGGGGCGGCGGGACTATCCTACGAG.

This clone is labeled medium-sized based on frequency. The CDR3 extends 3 residues past the end of the read, so its final part is completed from the germline J gene. This chain connects TRBV18 to TRBJ1-1, with TRBD1 identical over 7 bases. Trimming removed 0 bases from V and 3 bases from J; junction bases left unmatched: 4. The CDR3 length is 15 residues. Looked up from germline, CDR1 is KGHSH and CDR2 is LQKENI. The CDR3 sequence is CASSPPSTGDTEAFF. The covered CDR3 bases are TGTGCCAGCTCACCACCCAGCACAGGGGACACTGAA. Looking up the rest from reference TRBV18 and TRBJ1-1 gives the full variable domain: NAGVMQNPRHLVRRRGQEARLRCSPMKGHSHVYWYRQLPEEGLKFMVYLQKENIIDESGMPKERFSAEFPKEGPSILRIQQVVRGDSAAYFCASSPPSTGDTEAFFGQGTRLTVV.

On this clone: From the germline J gene comes the end of the CDR3, since the read stops 3 residues before it. The rearrangement links TRBV30 to TRBJ2-5; possibly TRBD2 for D (6 bases). V lost 1 base and J lost 0, with 9 bases in between. The CDR3 extends over 14 amino acids. Per germline, CDR1 GTSNPN and CDR2 SVGIG (reference sequence). CDR3 loop: CAWSARDYQETQYF. Incomplete CDR3 DNA: TGTGCCTGGAGTGCCCGGGACTACCAAGAGACC.